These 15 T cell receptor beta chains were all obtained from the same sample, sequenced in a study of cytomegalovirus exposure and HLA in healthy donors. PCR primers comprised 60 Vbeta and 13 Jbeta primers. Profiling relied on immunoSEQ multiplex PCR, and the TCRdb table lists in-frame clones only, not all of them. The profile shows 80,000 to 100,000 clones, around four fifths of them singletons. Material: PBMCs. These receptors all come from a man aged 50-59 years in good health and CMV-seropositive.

Written as DNA, the CDR3 is TGTGCCAGCAGCCCTTCCCCCGACAGGGAGAACGAGCAGTACTTC. Amino acids: CASSPSPDRENEQYF. V is TRBV9 and J is TRBJ2-5; 7 bases agree with TRBD1. With the DNA end fitting TRBJ2-7 better, the J assignment may be wrong. CDR1 is SGDLS and CDR2 is YYNGEE in the germline V gene. The CDR3 consists of 15 residues.

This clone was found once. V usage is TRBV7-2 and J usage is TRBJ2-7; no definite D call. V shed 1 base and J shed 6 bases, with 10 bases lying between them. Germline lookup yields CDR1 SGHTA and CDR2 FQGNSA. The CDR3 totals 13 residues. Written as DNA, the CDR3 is TGTGCCAGCAGCTTAGACCGGTACTCCGAGCAGTACTTC. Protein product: CASSLDRYSEQYF.

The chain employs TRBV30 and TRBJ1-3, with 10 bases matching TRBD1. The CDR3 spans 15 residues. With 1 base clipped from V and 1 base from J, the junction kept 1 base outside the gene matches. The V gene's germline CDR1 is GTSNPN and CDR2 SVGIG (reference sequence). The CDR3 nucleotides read TGTGCCTGGAGTGGGACAGGGGGATCTGGAAACACCATATATTTT. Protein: CAWSGTGGSGNTIYF.

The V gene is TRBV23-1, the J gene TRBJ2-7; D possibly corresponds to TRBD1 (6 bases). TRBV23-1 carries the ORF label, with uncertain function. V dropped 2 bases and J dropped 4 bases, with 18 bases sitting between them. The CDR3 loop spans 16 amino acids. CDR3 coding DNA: TGCGCCAGCAGTCAAACATTCGTACAGGGATGGTACGAGCAGTACTTC. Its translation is CASSQTFVQGWYEQYF.

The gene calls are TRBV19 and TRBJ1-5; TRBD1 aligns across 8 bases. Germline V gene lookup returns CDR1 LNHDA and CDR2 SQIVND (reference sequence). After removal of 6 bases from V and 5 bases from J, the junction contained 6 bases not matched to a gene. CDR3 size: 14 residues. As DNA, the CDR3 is TGTGCCAGTAGCTCGACAGGGGTTGATCAGCCCCAGCATTTT. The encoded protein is CASSSTGVDQPQHF.

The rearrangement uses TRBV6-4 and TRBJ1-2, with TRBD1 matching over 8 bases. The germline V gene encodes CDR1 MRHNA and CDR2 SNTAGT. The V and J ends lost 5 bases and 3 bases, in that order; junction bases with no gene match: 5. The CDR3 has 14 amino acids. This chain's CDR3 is CASSRTGFDYGYTF. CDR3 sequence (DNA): TGTGCCAGCAGTCGGACAGGGTTTGACTATGGCTACACCTTC.

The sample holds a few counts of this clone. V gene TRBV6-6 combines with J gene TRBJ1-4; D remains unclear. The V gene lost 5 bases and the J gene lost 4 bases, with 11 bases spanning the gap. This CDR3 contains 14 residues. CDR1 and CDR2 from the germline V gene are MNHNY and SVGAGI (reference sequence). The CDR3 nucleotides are TGTGCCAGCAGTGTACCGGGAAATAATGAAAAACTGTTTTTT. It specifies CASSVPGNNEKLFF.

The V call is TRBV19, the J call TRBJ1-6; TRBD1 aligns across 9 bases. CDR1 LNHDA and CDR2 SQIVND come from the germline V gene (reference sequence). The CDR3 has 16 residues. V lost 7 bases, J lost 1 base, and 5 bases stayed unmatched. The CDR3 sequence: CASNEQGASYNSPLHF. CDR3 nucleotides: TGTGCCAGTAATGAACAGGGGGCGTCCTATAATTCACCCCTCCACTTT.

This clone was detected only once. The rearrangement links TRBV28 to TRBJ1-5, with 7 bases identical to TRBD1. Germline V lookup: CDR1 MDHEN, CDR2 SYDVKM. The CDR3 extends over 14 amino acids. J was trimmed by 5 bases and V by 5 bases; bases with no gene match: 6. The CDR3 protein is CASSQQGMDQPQHF. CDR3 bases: TGTGCCAGCAGTCAACAGGGGATGGATCAGCCCCAGCATTTT.

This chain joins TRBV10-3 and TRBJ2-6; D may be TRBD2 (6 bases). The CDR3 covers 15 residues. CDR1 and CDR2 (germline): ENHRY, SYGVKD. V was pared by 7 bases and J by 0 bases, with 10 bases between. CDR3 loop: CAITNGSSGANVLTF. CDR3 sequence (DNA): TGTGCCATCACGAACGGGAGCTCTGGGGCCAACGTCCTGACTTTC.

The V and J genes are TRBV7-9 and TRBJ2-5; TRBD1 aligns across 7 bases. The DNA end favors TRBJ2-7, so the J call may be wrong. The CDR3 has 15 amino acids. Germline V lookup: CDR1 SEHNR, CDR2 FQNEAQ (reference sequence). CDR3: CASSLTRGLSYEQYF. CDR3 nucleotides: TGTGCCAGCAGCCTAACGAGGGGGCTAAGCTACGAGCAGTACTTC.

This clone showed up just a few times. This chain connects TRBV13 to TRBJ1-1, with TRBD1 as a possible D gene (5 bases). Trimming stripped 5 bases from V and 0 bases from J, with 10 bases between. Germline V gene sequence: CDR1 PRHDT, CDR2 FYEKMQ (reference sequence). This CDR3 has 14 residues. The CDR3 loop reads CASSLGALNTEAFF. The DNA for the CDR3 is TGTGCCAGCAGCCTTGGGGCGTTGAACACTGAAGCTTTCTTT.

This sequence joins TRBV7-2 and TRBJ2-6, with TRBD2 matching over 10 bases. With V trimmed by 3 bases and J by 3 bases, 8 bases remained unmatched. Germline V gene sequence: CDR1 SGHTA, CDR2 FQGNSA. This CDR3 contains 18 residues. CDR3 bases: TGTGCCAGCAGCTTTAAAGGGACTAGCGTCCTTGGGGCCAACGTCCTGACTTTC. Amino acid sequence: CASSFKGTSVLGANVLTF.

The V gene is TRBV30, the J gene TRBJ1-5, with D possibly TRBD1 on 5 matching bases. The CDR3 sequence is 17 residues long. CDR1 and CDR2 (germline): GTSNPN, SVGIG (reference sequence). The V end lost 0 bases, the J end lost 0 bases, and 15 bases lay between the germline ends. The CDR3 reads CAWSVGLDSLSNQPQHF. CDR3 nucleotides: TGTGCCTGGAGTGTAGGCCTCGACAGCCTTAGCAATCAGCCCCAGCATTTT.

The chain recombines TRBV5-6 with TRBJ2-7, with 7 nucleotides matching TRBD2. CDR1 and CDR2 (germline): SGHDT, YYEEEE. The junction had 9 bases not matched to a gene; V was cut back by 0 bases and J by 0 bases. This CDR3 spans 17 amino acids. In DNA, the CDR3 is TGTGCCAGCAGCTTGGAGACCGGGGGGTTCAGCTCCTACGAGCAGTACTTC. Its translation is CASSLETGGFSSYEQYF.